Following are 21 T cell receptor beta chains from one sample sequenced in a study of blood T cell repertoires in COVID-19. The assay was immunoSEQ multiplex PCR, and TCRdb's table has in-frame clones only and misses some. The sample carries around 120,000 clones, approximately 80% recorded once. The sequenced sample consisted of peripheral blood. These TCRs come from a man between 65 and 79 years old with acute or convalescent COVID-19.

This CDR3 is CASSSGDQPQHF. The CDR3 DNA reads TGTGCCAGCAGTAGCGGGGATCAGCCCCAGCATTTT. The chain recombines TRBV4-2 with TRBJ1-5; unclear D gene. CDR3 length equals 12 residues. CDR1 and CDR2 from the germline V gene are LGHNA and YNFKEQ. V gave up 6 bases and J gave up 5 bases, with 8 bases separating them.

This chain uses TRBV27 with TRBJ2-3; a weak D match, TRBD1 (5 bases). CDR3 length equals 14 residues. Germline assignment: CDR1 MNHEY and CDR2 SMNVEV (reference sequence). V lost 6 bases, J lost 5 bases, and 15 bases lay in between. The CDR3 region has the DNA TGTGCCAGCAGGACAGACTCTACACAAGATACGCAGTATTTT. Translated: CASRTDSTQDTQYF.

The CDR3 reads CASSPRFTRGDTEAFF. The CDR3 coding sequence is TGTGCCAGCTCACCGCGGTTCACCAGGGGGGACACTGAAGCTTTCTTT. J is TRBJ1-1 and V is TRBV18, with 7 bases lining up with TRBD1. J lost 3 bases, V lost 3 bases, and 10 bases had no gene match. The CDR3 has 16 amino acids. From germline, CDR1 is KGHSH and CDR2 LQKENI.

This chain uses TRBV24-1 with TRBJ1-6; possible D gene TRBD1, 6 bases. Germline-derived CDR1 and CDR2 are KGHDR and SFDVKD. The germline V and J ends were trimmed by 4 bases and 4 bases, with 16 bases remaining between them. The CDR3 is made up of 17 amino acids. CDR3 in DNA: TGTGCCACCAGTGAGTACAGGGTCTTGAGTTATAATTCACCCCTCCACTTT. Translating gives CATSEYRVLSYNSPLHF.

This clone showed up just once. CDR3 in DNA: TGTGCCAGCAGCCTAACTAGGCCCGGGGAGCTGTTTTTT. This gives the protein CASSLTRPGELFF. This sequence joins TRBV2 and TRBJ2-2; TRBD2 is a possible D gene (5 bases). This CDR3 spans 13 amino acids. Germline V lookup: CDR1 SNHLY, CDR2 FYNNEI. Trimming stripped 6 bases from V and 6 bases from J, with 11 bases between. Complete variable domain (other parts from reference TRBV2 and TRBJ2-2): EPEVTQTPSHQVTQMGQEVILRCVPISNHLYFYWYRQILGQKVEFLVSFYNNEISEKSEIFDDQFSVERPDGSNFTLKIRSTKLEDSAMYFCASSLTRPGELFFGEGSRLTVL.

This clone was seen just once. The rearrangement links TRBV5-4 to TRBJ1-2; unclear D gene. CDR3 length equals 15 residues. Germline lookup yields CDR1 SGHNT and CDR2 YYREEE (reference sequence). V was pared by 2 bases and J by 4 bases, with 15 bases between. The CDR3 protein is CASSLRWEDSYGYTF. CDR3 nucleotides: TGTGCCAGCAGCTTACGATGGGAGGATAGCTATGGCTACACCTTC.

This chain links TRBV19 with TRBJ1-2; D is undetermined. With 5 bases removed from V and 8 bases from J, the gap between germline ends came to 18 bases. Germline CDR1 is LNHDA and CDR2 is SQIVND (reference sequence). The CDR3 length is 14 residues. The CDR3 nucleotides are TGTGCCAGTAGTCCCCAGGCCTACGAGCGGGGCTACACCTTC. As protein: CASSPQAYERGYTF.

This clone was counted a few times. The chain links TRBV29-1 to TRBJ1-2; the match to TRBD1 covers 8 bases. Germline CDR1 and CDR2: SQVTM and ANQGSEA. The CDR3 loop spans 13 amino acids. The junction had 5 bases not matched to a gene; V was cut back by 4 bases and J by 4 bases. CDR3 sequence (DNA): TGCAGCGTTGGTGACAGGGGCAGCTATGGCTACACCTTC. Residues: CSVGDRGSYGYTF.

This clone turned up a few times. The chain has TRBV19 and TRBJ1-2, with D unclear. Germline-derived CDR1 and CDR2 are LNHDA and SQIVND (reference sequence). The CDR3 sequence is 14 residues long. The V end lost 3 bases, the J end lost 7 bases, and 15 bases lay between the germline ends. The CDR3 loop is CASSIGFGDSGYTF. The CDR3 region has the DNA TGTGCCAGTAGTATTGGTTTCGGGGATTCTGGCTACACCTTC.

V is TRBV7-9 and J is TRBJ1-5, with 11 bases aligning to TRBD1. Germline values: CDR1 SEHNR, CDR2 FQNEAQ (reference sequence). The CDR3 loop spans 16 amino acids. The ends lost 0 bases at V and 6 bases at J; junction bases unmatched: 4. Written as DNA, the CDR3 is TGTGCCAGCAGCTTAGCCGGGACAGGGGGATCTCAGCCCCAGCATTTT. This gives the protein CASSLAGTGGSQPQHF.

This clone was observed a handful of times. The V and J genes are TRBV4-2 and TRBJ2-1, with D unresolved. Looked up from germline, CDR1 is LGHNA and CDR2 is YNFKEQ. Trimming took 1 base from V and 9 from J, leaving 4 bases between them. The CDR3 has 11 residues. The chain's CDR3 is CASSQGLEQFF. The CDR3 DNA reads as TGTGCCAGCAGCCAAGGACTTGAGCAGTTCTTC.

CDR3 nucleotide sequence: TGTGCCAGCAGCCTAGGGGCTAGCGGGGGGTGGGAGCTGTTTTTT. Protein: CASSLGASGGWELFF. The chain is built from TRBV6-5 and TRBJ2-2; 11 nucleotides match TRBD2. CDR3 length equals 15 residues. V was pared by 6 bases and J by 9 bases, with 9 bases of the junction left unmatched. Germline CDR1 reads MNHEY; CDR2 reads SVGAGI.

This clone was seen just once. The chain links TRBV9 to TRBJ2-6; D might be TRBD2 (5 bases). Germline V gene data show CDR1 as SGDLS and CDR2 as YYNGEE. The CDR3 loop spans 17 amino acids. With 1 base removed from V and 0 bases from J, the gap between germline ends came to 11 bases. The CDR3 spells CASSVTVRGSGANVLTF. The CDR3 nucleotides read TGTGCCAGCAGCGTAACGGTTCGGGGCTCTGGGGCCAACGTCCTGACTTTC.

As for this clone: Within the sample, other DNA sequences also encode this same CDR3. The J gene is TRBJ1-1, the V gene TRBV5-1; TRBD1 matches at 8 bases. Germline-derived CDR1 and CDR2 are SGHRS and YFSETQ. This CDR3 is built from 14 residues. After removal of 2 bases from V and 1 base from J, the junction contained 1 base not matched to a gene. CDR3 protein: CASSLGTGNTEAFF. Here the CDR3 DNA reads TGCGCCAGCAGCTTAGGGACAGGGAACACTGAAGCTTTCTTT.

This clone was detected once. The chain is built from TRBV2 and TRBJ2-7; D possibly corresponds to TRBD2 (7 bases). The CDR3 loop spans 14 amino acids. V dropped 6 bases and J dropped 3 bases, with 15 bases sitting between them. Germline V gene data show CDR1 as SNHLY and CDR2 as FYNNEI. The CDR3 DNA is TGTGCCAGCAGGTTCAGGGAGGGGGGCTACGAGCAGTACTTC. Its translation is CASRFREGGYEQYF.

The chain uses TRBV29-1 and TRBJ1-2, with a tentative D call TRBD1 (6 bases). The length of the CDR3 is 12 residues. Germline CDR1 is SQVTM and CDR2 is ANQGSEA. V lost 8 bases, J lost 7 bases, and 17 bases lay in between. For the CDR3, the DNA is TGCAGCACTGGGACAAAAACTTTTGGCTACACCTTC. Amino acids: CSTGTKTFGYTF.

This clone was seen more than once but under ten times. The V and J genes are TRBV11-2 and TRBJ2-7; D might be TRBD1 (6 bases). The V end lost 2 bases, the J end lost 5 bases, and 10 bases lay between the germline ends. CDR1 SGHAT and CDR2 FQNNGV come from the germline V gene. The CDR3 is 13 amino acids. CDR3 sequence: CASSLFRGNEQYF. The CDR3 nucleotides are TGTGCCAGCAGCTTATTTAGGGGGAACGAGCAGTACTTC.

The chain carries TRBV7-9 and TRBJ1-6; D is ambiguous. The V and J ends lost 5 bases and 5 bases respectively, with 10 bases between them. Germline CDR1 SEHNR, CDR2 FQNEAQ (reference sequence). The CDR3 sequence is 14 residues long. The CDR3 here is CASSQWANNSPLHF. Here the CDR3 DNA reads TGTGCCAGCAGCCAGTGGGCGAATAATTCACCCCTCCACTTT. Drawing the rest from reference TRBV7-9 and TRBJ1-6, the complete variable domain is DTGVSQNPRHKITKRGQNVTFRCDPISEHNRLYWYRQTLGQGPEFLTYFQNEAQLEKSRLLSDRFSAERPKGSFSTLEIQRTEQGDSAMYLCASSQWANNSPLHFGNGTRLTVT.

The chain couples TRBV27 to TRBJ2-1; 10 nucleotides align to TRBD2. Germline CDR1 and CDR2: MNHEY and SMNVEV (reference sequence). The CDR3 loop spans 15 amino acids. V lost 2 bases to trimming and J lost 9 bases; unmatched junction nucleotides: 7. CDR3 sequence reads: CASSLLAGVASEQFF. In nucleotides, the CDR3 is TGTGCCAGCAGTTTACTAGCGGGGGTCGCTAGTGAGCAGTTCTTC.

The chain links TRBV7-9 to TRBJ2-5, with TRBD1 as a possible D gene (5 bases). Trimming left V 5 bases short and J 5 bases short, with 18 bases between. This CDR3 region has 15 residues. Germline CDR1 reads SEHNR; CDR2 reads FQNEAQ (reference sequence). CDR3 nucleotides: TGTGCCAGCAGCCTCGTAGGGGATTCTGGGGAGACCCAGTACTTC. Amino acid sequence: CASSLVGDSGETQYF.

V usage is TRBV2 and J usage is TRBJ2-3, with a tentative D call TRBD2 (7 bases). Looked up from germline, CDR1 is SNHLY and CDR2 is FYNNEI. The CDR3 extends over 12 amino acids. V lost 6 bases and J 11 bases, leaving 15 bases between the germline ends. This chain's CDR3 is CASSSGGPEQYF. CDR3 DNA: TGTGCCAGCAGCTCCGGGGGGCCGGAGCAGTATTTT.